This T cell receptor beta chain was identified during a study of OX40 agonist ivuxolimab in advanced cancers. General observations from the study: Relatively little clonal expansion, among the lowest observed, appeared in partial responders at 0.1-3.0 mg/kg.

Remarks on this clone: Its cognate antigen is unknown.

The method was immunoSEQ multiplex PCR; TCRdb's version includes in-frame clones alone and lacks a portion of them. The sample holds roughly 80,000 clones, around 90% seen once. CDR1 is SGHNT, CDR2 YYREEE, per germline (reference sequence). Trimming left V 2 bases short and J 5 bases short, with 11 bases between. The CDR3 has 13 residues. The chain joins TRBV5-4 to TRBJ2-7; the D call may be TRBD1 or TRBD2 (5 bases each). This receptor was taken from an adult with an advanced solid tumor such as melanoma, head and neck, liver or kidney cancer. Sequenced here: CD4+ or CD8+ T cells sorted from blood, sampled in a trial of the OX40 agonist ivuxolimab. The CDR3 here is CASSFQGRHEQYF. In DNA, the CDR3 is TGTGCCAGCAGCTTTCAGGGACGGCACGAGCAGTACTTC.